These 14 T cell receptor beta chains were sequenced from one sample in a study of blood T cell repertoires in COVID-19. TCRdb's table, derived via immunoSEQ multiplex PCR, lists solely in-frame clones and lacks some. The sample has 250,000 to 300,000 clones; approximately 91% are singletons. Material: peripheral blood. All receptors come from a woman in her 30s with COVID-19, enrolled during active disease.

CDR3 in amino acids: CASSHIPGQGAYEQYF. The CDR3 DNA reads as TGTGCCAGCAGTCACATTCCGGGACAGGGGGCCTACGAGCAGTACTTC. The chain is built from TRBV27 and TRBJ2-7; TRBD1 matches at 11 bases. J was trimmed by 2 bases and V by 5 bases; bases with no gene match: 8. Germline V gene lookup returns CDR1 MNHEY and CDR2 SMNVEV (reference sequence). The CDR3 is 16 amino acids.

The chain uses TRBV7-9 and TRBJ2-7; 7 nucleotides agree with TRBD1. Germline V gene data show CDR1 as SEHNR and CDR2 as FQNEAQ (reference sequence). V trimming: 3 bases; J trimming: 4 bases; junction bases outside the gene matches: 3. This CDR3 comprises 13 residues. The CDR3 DNA sequence: TGTGCCAGCAGCTTGGGACAGCCATACGAGCAGTACTTC. As protein: CASSLGQPYEQYF.

The chain joins TRBV5-1 to TRBJ1-6; D gene uncertain. V was pared by 3 bases and J by 6 bases, with 13 bases between. The CDR3 has 15 residues. The germline V gene encodes CDR1 SGHRS and CDR2 YFSETQ. CDR3 nucleotide sequence: TGCGCCAGCAGCTCCTACGATCGGGTTAATTCACCCCTCCACTTT. Protein product: CASSSYDRVNSPLHF.

As DNA, the CDR3 is TGTGCCAGCAGCCGGAGTTTCGGGTATAATTCACCCCTCCACTTT. This translates into CASSRSFGYNSPLHF. The V and J genes are TRBV9 and TRBJ1-6; no firm D call. CDR1 SGDLS and CDR2 YYNGEE come from the germline V gene. With 4 bases removed from V and 4 bases from J, the gap between germline ends came to 12 bases. The CDR3 runs 15 residues.

The genes are TRBV5-4 and TRBJ2-7, with 7 bases aligning to TRBD1. This CDR3 has 14 residues. The germline gives CDR1 SGHNT, CDR2 YYREEE (reference sequence). With V trimmed by 4 bases and J by 3 bases, 7 bases remained unmatched. CDR3 nucleotides: TGTGCCAGCAGCGTCGGAGACAGGGACTACGAGCAGTACTTC. Amino acids: CASSVGDRDYEQYF.

The V gene is TRBV3-1 (or the pseudogene TRBV3-2), the J gene TRBJ1-2, with 8 bases fitting TRBD1. CDR3 length: 12 residues. CDR1 is LGHDT and CDR2 is YNNKEL in the germline V gene (reference sequence). Unmatched junction bases numbered 1, after V lost 4 bases and J lost 6 bases. CDR3: CASSPTGDGYTF. CDR3 coding DNA: TGTGCCAGCAGCCCGACAGGGGATGGCTACACCTTC.

The rearrangement joins TRBV18 to TRBJ2-2; TRBD1 agrees at 12 bases. The CDR3 length is 16 residues. Germline V CDR1 and CDR2: KGHSH, LQKENI. Trimming removed 0 bases from V and 5 bases from J; junction bases left unmatched: 1. CDR3 bases: TGTGCCAGCTCACCACCGGGACAGGGGGCTACCGGGGAGCTGTTTTTT. This gives the protein CASSPPGQGATGELFF. Together with reference TRBV18 and TRBJ2-2, the CDR3 gives the full variable domain: NAGVMQNPRHLVRRRGQEARLRCSPMKGHSHVYWYRQLPEEGLKFMVYLQKENIIDESGMPKERFSAEFPKEGPSILRIQQVVRGDSAAYFCASSPPGQGATGELFFGEGSRLTVL.

This clone was counted once. This sequence joins TRBV19 and TRBJ2-7; weak D call: TRBD1 (6 bases). The CDR3 loop spans 14 amino acids. The germline V gene encodes CDR1 LNHDA and CDR2 SQIVND (reference sequence). With 8 bases removed from V and 3 bases from J, the gap between germline ends came to 17 bases. The chain's CDR3 is CASSRTVGIYEQYF. The CDR3 DNA reads as TGTGCCAGTTCTCGGACAGTGGGAATCTACGAGCAGTACTTC.

V and J are TRBV5-1 and TRBJ2-7; 8 bases are a match to TRBD1. Germline V CDR1 and CDR2: SGHRS, YFSETQ. The CDR3 spans 14 residues. V shed 2 bases, J shed 5 bases, and the junction held 6 bases outside the gene matches. The CDR3 DNA follows: TGCGCCAGCAGCTTTTCCCCAGGGGGCCACGAGCAGTACTTC. Translated, it gives CASSFSPGGHEQYF.

This clone showed up just a few times. The J gene is TRBJ2-2, the V gene TRBV5-1, with 7 bases that match TRBD2. CDR3 length equals 14 residues. Per the germline V gene, CDR1 is SGHRS and CDR2 is YFSETQ. V lost 3 bases, J lost 8 bases, and 7 bases stayed unmatched. The CDR3 nucleotides are TGCGCCAGCAGCTCAACCCGGGACTATGGGGAGCTGTTTTTT. This codes for CASSSTRDYGELFF.

This chain connects TRBV5-1 to TRBJ1-2; tentatively, D is TRBD1 (5 bases). The CDR3 has 13 residues. V lost 0 bases, J lost 6 bases, and 9 bases lay in between. CDR1 and CDR2 from the germline V gene are SGHRS and YFSETQ. In DNA form, the CDR3 reads TGCGCCAGCAGCTTGGGTCAGGGAAATGGCTACACCTTC. Residues: CASSLGQGNGYTF.

V and J are TRBV6-4 and TRBJ2-3; 7 bases line up with TRBD2. Germline CDR1 and CDR2: MRHNA and SNTAGT. This CDR3 comprises 14 residues. Losses at the gene ends were 6 bases for V and 4 bases for J; bases not matched to a gene: 7. The CDR3 spells CASRVTSAADTQYF. CDR3 sequence (DNA): TGTGCCAGCAGGGTTACTAGCGCAGCAGATACGCAGTATTTT.

At least ten counts were recorded for this clone. V and J are TRBV2 and TRBJ1-4; D unresolved. Germline assignment: CDR1 SNHLY and CDR2 FYNNEI. The CDR3 covers 14 residues. V dropped 10 bases and J dropped 6 bases, with 18 bases sitting between them. The CDR3 loop reads CAISRNDGDEKLFF. CDR3 DNA sequence: TGTGCCATTTCGAGGAACGACGGGGATGAAAAACTGTTTTTT.

J is TRBJ2-4 and V is TRBV7-9; 8 positions agree with TRBD1. V lost 2 bases to trimming and J lost 1 base; unmatched junction nucleotides: 4. Germline-derived CDR1 and CDR2 are SEHNR and FQNEAQ (reference sequence). CDR3 size: 16 residues. CDR3 residues: CASSLLTGGAKNIQYF. The CDR3 region has the DNA TGTGCCAGCAGCTTATTAACAGGGGGGGCCAAAAACATTCAGTACTTC.